This T cell receptor beta chain was captured by sequencing in a study of siplizumab effects on memory and regulatory T cells. Germline values: CDR1 SGHTA, CDR2 FQGNSA. The CDR3 totals 14 residues. This table comes from immunoSEQ multiplex PCR, and its TCRdb copy is limited to in-frame clones, with some not included. The sample consists of about 100,000 clones, approximately 92% of them appearing once. The rearrangement uses TRBV7-2 and TRBJ2-5; tentatively, D is TRBD2 (6 bases). The J call is doubtful: the DNA matches TRBJ2-7 better. Source material: CD4+ T cells sorted from blood. The sequence came from a human donor in good health. The CDR3 DNA follows: TGTGCCAGCAGCTTAAGGCTAGCGCCTAACGAGCAGTACTTC. Protein product: CASSLRLAPNEQYF.